The 30 T cell receptor beta chains below come from one sample, sequenced in a study of beta chain features in type 1 diabetes. All of the isolated RNA was reverse transcribed, so expressed TCRB transcripts were sequenced. Clones were sequenced by immunoSEQ multiplex PCR, and TCRdb holds only the in-frame ones, with some missing. The sample records roughly 300,000 clones, 8% being singletons. The sequenced sample was central memory CD4+ T cells from blood. These receptors originate from a woman younger than 30 in good health.

This chain links TRBV7-3 with TRBJ2-3; possibly TRBD2 for D (5 bases). Per germline, CDR1 SGHTA and CDR2 FQGTGA. V was cut by 5 bases and J by 0 bases, with 12 bases left in between. CDR3 size: 15 residues. This chain's CDR3 is CASSPDYLSTDTQYF. The CDR3 DNA follows: TGTGCCAGCAGCCCAGACTACCTTAGCACAGATACGCAGTATTTT.

This clone was found many times. The V and J genes are TRBV10-3 and TRBJ1-2; 8 bases align to TRBD1. The CDR3 is made up of 14 amino acids. V lost 3 bases, J lost 9 bases, and 9 bases stayed unmatched. From germline, CDR1 is ENHRY and CDR2 SYGVKD. The CDR3 sequence: CAISDRGQGISYTF. The CDR3 coding sequence is TGTGCCATCAGTGATCGTGGACAGGGTATTAGCTACACCTTC.

This clone has only a few counts. The genes are TRBV6-6 and TRBJ2-7; D is perhaps TRBD1 (5 bases). From germline, CDR1 is MNHNY and CDR2 SVGAGI (reference sequence). Trimming pared 2 bases from V and 3 bases from J, leaving 11 bases between. The CDR3 totals 14 residues. The CDR3 protein is CASSYSREGYEQYF. The CDR3, as DNA: TGTGCCAGCAGTTACAGCAGGGAAGGCTACGAGCAGTACTTC.

J is TRBJ2-1 and V is TRBV9; tentative D call: TRBD2 (6 bases). The CDR3 spans 13 residues. V gave up 4 bases and J gave up 7 bases, with 12 bases separating them. In germline, CDR1 is SGDLS, CDR2 YYNGEE. The CDR3 bases are TGTGCCAGCAGCAGAACCGGGACTAATGAGCAGTTCTTC. This codes for CASSRTGTNEQFF.

This clone was picked up a small number of times. Distinct nucleotide sequences in the sample also encode this CDR3. This chain connects TRBV6-5 to TRBJ2-3; the D gene is possibly TRBD2 (5 bases). CDR1 is MNHEY, CDR2 SVGAGI, per germline. The CDR3 length is 11 residues. V gave up 5 bases and J gave up 6 bases, with 6 bases separating them. This CDR3 reads CASSRGDTQYF. The CDR3 DNA reads TGTGCCAGCAGTAGAGGGGATACGCAGTATTTT.

This clone was observed at least ten times. This chain uses TRBV6-6 with TRBJ2-5; tentatively, D is TRBD1 (5 bases). Trimming cost V 4 bases and J 0 bases, with 12 bases left between them. There are 15 residues in the CDR3. Germline V gene sequence: CDR1 MNHNY, CDR2 SVGAGI (reference sequence). The CDR3 coding sequence is TGTGCCAGCAGTTTGATGCAGGGCTACCAAGAGACCCAGTACTTC. Its protein product is CASSLMQGYQETQYF.

The chain combines TRBV29-1 with TRBJ1-2; TRBD1 matches at 7 bases. The CDR3 has 12 residues. V lost 4 bases and J lost 3; bases outside the gene matches: 2. Germline CDR1 and CDR2: SQVTM and ANQGSEA. CDR3: CSVVGQDYGYTF. CDR3 DNA sequence: TGCAGCGTTGTCGGACAGGACTATGGCTACACCTTC. The full variable domain, rest sourced from reference TRBV29-1 and TRBJ1-2, is SAVISQKPSRDICQRGTSLTIQCQVDSQVTMMFWYRQQPGQSLTLIATANQGSEATYESGFVIDKFPISRPNLTFSTLTVSNMSPEDSSIYLCSVVGQDYGYTFGSGTRLTVV.

This clone was seen at least ten times. The V call is TRBV7-9, the J call TRBJ1-5; the D is unclear. The CDR3 length is 12 residues. Germline V gene lookup returns CDR1 SEHNR and CDR2 FQNEAQ (reference sequence). V lost 2 bases to trimming and J lost 11 bases, with 10 bases between them. CDR3 sequence (DNA): TGTGCCAGCAGCTTATACGGCTGGGCCCAGCATTTT. As protein: CASSLYGWAQHF.

The rearrangement uses TRBV19 and TRBJ2-2, with no clear D. This CDR3 comprises 13 residues. Trimming removed 4 bases at V and 5 bases at J, with 8 bases between. Germline-derived CDR1 and CDR2 are LNHDA and SQIVND (reference sequence). Written as DNA, the CDR3 is TGTGCCAGTAGTACCTCTAGGACCGGGGAGCTGTTTTTT. Residues: CASSTSRTGELFF. The whole variable domain, remainder taken from reference TRBV19 and TRBJ2-2, is DGGITQSPKYLFRKEGQNVTLSCEQNLNHDAMYWYRQDPGQGLRLIYYSQIVNDFQKGDIAEGYSVSREKKESFPLTVTSAQKNPTAFYLCASSTSRTGELFFGEGSRLTVL.

This clone has only a few counts. V is TRBV29-1 and J is TRBJ2-1; possible D gene TRBD2, 5 bases. The CDR3 contains 12 residues. V dropped 1 base and J dropped 8 bases, with 9 bases sitting between them. Germline V CDR1 and CDR2: SQVTM, ANQGSEA. DNA for the CDR3: TGCAGCGTTGAAGGAGGGCCCGATGAGCAGTTCTTC. This encodes CSVEGGPDEQFF.

This chain links TRBV7-9 with TRBJ2-1, with 10 bases identical to TRBD2. V lost 5 bases, J lost 3 bases, and 7 bases stayed unmatched. Germline values: CDR1 SEHNR, CDR2 FQNEAQ (reference sequence). This CDR3 has 16 amino acids. In DNA form, the CDR3 reads TGTGCCAGCAGCCCTGGGTCTAGCGGGAGCTACAATGAGCAGTTCTTC. As protein: CASSPGSSGSYNEQFF. Using reference TRBV7-9 and TRBJ2-1 for the parts outside the CDR3, the full variable domain is DTGVSQNPRHKITKRGQNVTFRCDPISEHNRLYWYRQTLGQGPEFLTYFQNEAQLEKSRLLSDRFSAERPKGSFSTLEIQRTEQGDSAMYLCASSPGSSGSYNEQFFGPGTRLTVL.

This clone was found a few times. The chain employs TRBV28 and TRBJ2-5; 8 bases line up with TRBD2. Germline trimming cut 5 bases from V and 2 bases from J; bases unmatched to any gene: 7. The V gene's germline CDR1 is MDHEN and CDR2 SYDVKM. The CDR3 extends over 15 amino acids. CDR3 bases: TGTGCCAGCAGTACCTTAGCGGGGATTCAAGAGACCCAGTACTTC. Its protein is CASSTLAGIQETQYF.

This clone has a handful of counts. The chain couples TRBV18 to TRBJ1-4; D is possibly TRBD1 (6 bases). The CDR3 consists of 16 residues. Germline CDR1 KGHSH, CDR2 LQKENI. Between the trimmed V and J ends, which lost 1 base and 8 bases, there was a span of 17 bases. As DNA, the CDR3 is TGTGCCAGCTCACCACGACAGGACCGGTTTCGGGAAAAACTGTTTTTT. The encoded protein is CASSPRQDRFREKLFF.

In this sample, this clone turned up a few times. The chain is built from TRBV2 and TRBJ1-4, with TRBD1 matching over 7 bases. The CDR3 runs to 15 residues. The germline V gene has CDR1 SNHLY and CDR2 FYNNEI. V gave up 6 bases and J gave up 3 bases; unmatched junction bases: 7. This chain's CDR3 is CASRIQGVPNEKLFF. CDR3 bases: TGTGCCAGCAGAATCCAGGGGGTCCCTAATGAAAAACTGTTTTTT.

This clone has more than one count but fewer than ten. This sample includes further DNA sequences coding for the same CDR3. The chain links TRBV28 to TRBJ1-5; unclear D gene. The CDR3 loop spans 12 amino acids. V dropped 2 bases and J dropped 4 bases, with 3 bases sitting between them. Germline-derived CDR1 and CDR2 are MDHEN and SYDVKM. The DNA for the CDR3 is TGTGCCAGCAGTTTACCTAATCAGCCCCAGCATTTT. The encoded protein is CASSLPNQPQHF.

This clone was seen a few times. The chain employs TRBV10-3 and TRBJ2-2; D gene uncertain. CDR3 length equals 15 residues. Deletions cut 0 bases from V and 3 bases from J, with 8 bases between. Germline CDR1 ENHRY, CDR2 SYGVKD. CDR3 nucleotide sequence: TGTGCCATCAGTGAGTCGCGACAAGACACCGGGGAGCTGTTTTTT. Its protein product is CAISESRQDTGELFF.

A few counts support this clone. The rearrangement links TRBV4-3 to TRBJ2-5, with D possibly TRBD1 on 6 matching bases. Germline CDR1 and CDR2: LGHNA and YSLEER. The CDR3 loop spans 13 amino acids. The germline V and J ends were trimmed by 4 bases and 5 bases, with 11 bases remaining between them. As DNA, the CDR3 is TGCGCCAGCAGCCCCCACAGGGATGAGACCCAGTACTTC. This translates into CASSPHRDETQYF.

This clone was detected only a few times. The CDR3 nucleotides are TGTGCCAGCAGTTTGGGGCTAGCGGACCCACAATCCAAAAACATTCAGTACTTC. Protein sequence: CASSLGLADPQSKNIQYF. This sequence joins TRBV28 and TRBJ2-4; 7 bases are shared with TRBD2. Looked up from germline, CDR1 is MDHEN and CDR2 is SYDVKM. The CDR3 consists of 18 residues. Trimming at V came to 3 bases and at J to 2 bases, leaving 13 bases not matched to a gene. Full variable domain (outside the CDR3, taken from reference TRBV28 and TRBJ2-4): DVKVTQSSRYLVKRTGEKVFLECVQDMDHENMFWYRQDPGLGLRLIYFSYDVKMKEKGDIPEGYSVSREKKERFSLILESASTNQTSMYLCASSLGLADPQSKNIQYFGAGTRLSVL.

This clone was counted between two and nine times. The V gene is TRBV10-3, the J gene TRBJ1-1; D ambiguous. Germline CDR1 is ENHRY and CDR2 is SYGVKD. The CDR3 totals 15 residues. V shed 6 bases and J shed 4 bases, with 18 bases lying between them. CDR3 amino acids: CAIRGFLGPGTEAFF. CDR3 bases: TGTGCCATCAGAGGATTTTTGGGTCCCGGCACTGAAGCTTTCTTT.

This clone was found a few times. The genes are TRBV28 and TRBJ2-7; tentatively, D is TRBD2 (6 bases). This CDR3 region has 14 residues. Germline values: CDR1 MDHEN, CDR2 SYDVKM. Trimming left V 6 bases short and J 0 bases short, with 12 bases between. CDR3 DNA: TGTGCCAGCAGGAATAGCGGTAGCTCCTACGAGCAGTACTTC. Translated, it gives CASRNSGSSYEQYF.

The rearrangement links TRBV15 to TRBJ2-7, with 8 positions matching TRBD2. This CDR3 has 17 residues. CDR1 is LNHNV and CDR2 is YYDKDF in the germline V gene (reference sequence). V lost 7 bases and J lost 0; bases outside the gene matches: 14. The DNA for the CDR3 is TGTGCCACCACCGACGAAAGAGGGAGCGGGAGCTCCTACGAGCAGTACTTC. Translated: CATTDERGSGSSYEQYF. Full variable domain (missing parts from reference TRBV15 and TRBJ2-7): DAMVIQNPRYQVTQFGKPVTLSCSQTLNHNVMYWYQQKSSQAPKLLFHYYDKDFNNEADTPDNFQSRRPNTSFCFLDIRSPGLGDTAMYLCATTDERGSGSSYEQYFGPGTRLTVT.

The sample holds a few counts of this clone. The chain uses TRBV6-6 and TRBJ2-3; 7 bases line up with TRBD1. J was trimmed by 6 bases and V by 6 bases; bases with no gene match: 9. The germline V gene has CDR1 MNHNY and CDR2 SVGAGI (reference sequence). The CDR3 has 14 residues. This CDR3 is CASRPRGSDDTQYF. The CDR3 DNA is TGTGCCAGCAGACCCAGGGGGAGTGACGATACGCAGTATTTT.

This clone was counted between two and nine times. V usage is TRBV5-4 and J usage is TRBJ2-7, with 10 bases fitting TRBD2. V trimming: 4 bases; J trimming: 2 bases; junction bases outside the gene matches: 3. This CDR3 has 14 amino acids. The germline CDR1 and CDR2 sequences are SGHNT and YYREEE (reference sequence). The CDR3 DNA reads as TGTGCCAGCAGCAAGGGACTAGCGACCTACGAGCAGTACTTC. Residues: CASSKGLATYEQYF.

The CDR3 DNA reads as TGTGCCAGCAGTTTATCAGGCGGGGGATTCACAGATACGCAGTATTTT. Protein sequence: CASSLSGGGFTDTQYF. The chain carries TRBV27 and TRBJ2-3, with 7 bases lining up with TRBD2. Germline CDR1 MNHEY, CDR2 SMNVEV (reference sequence). V shed 0 bases, J shed 2 bases, and the junction held 5 bases outside the gene matches. This CDR3 contains 16 residues.

This clone was observed a handful of times. The rearrangement links TRBV4-3 to TRBJ2-3; TRBD2 aligns across 8 bases. The J segment lost 3 bases and the V segment lost 5 bases, leaving 4 bases of the junction unmatched. The CDR3 length is 14 residues. The V gene's germline CDR1 is LGHNA and CDR2 YSLEER. CDR3 DNA: TGCGCCAGCAGCGGAGCGGGAGAAACAGATACGCAGTATTTT. Encoded protein: CASSGAGETDTQYF.

The chain uses TRBV19 and TRBJ2-1; TRBD1 matches 9 bases. Germline-derived CDR1 and CDR2 are LNHDA and SQIVND (reference sequence). The CDR3 runs 15 residues. J gave up 5 bases and V 4 bases, and 6 bases lay outside the gene matches. In DNA, the CDR3 is TGTGCCAGTAGTAGATTGGGACAGGGCGACAATGAGCAGTTCTTC. Protein: CASSRLGQGDNEQFF.

J is TRBJ2-2 and V is TRBV6-6; the match to TRBD1 covers 8 bases. CDR3 length equals 15 residues. Germline V gene sequence: CDR1 MNHNY, CDR2 SVGAGI (reference sequence). V lost 5 bases to trimming and J lost 6 bases; unmatched junction nucleotides: 8. The CDR3 loop is CASSTRQGTSGELFF. CDR3 sequence (DNA): TGTGCCAGCAGTACGAGACAGGGGACCTCCGGGGAGCTGTTTTTT.

This clone occurred many times. The same CDR3 is also encoded by other DNA sequences in this sample. This chain links TRBV9 with TRBJ2-1; D gene uncertain. The CDR3 totals 16 residues. Trimming pared 0 bases from V and 0 bases from J, leaving 10 bases between. The germline V gene encodes CDR1 SGDLS and CDR2 YYNGEE. As DNA, the CDR3 is TGTGCCAGCAGCGTAGGAGGATCGATCTCCTACAATGAGCAGTTCTTC. It codes for CASSVGGSISYNEQFF.

The table lists this clone with many counts. The chain uses TRBV7-2 and TRBJ2-1; D not certain. The CDR3 has 16 residues. Germline V gene lookup returns CDR1 SGHTA and CDR2 FQGNSA. The V end lost 2 bases, the J end lost 6 bases, and 17 bases lay between the germline ends. CDR3 region: CASSLSGPPGPNEQFF. In DNA, the CDR3 is TGTGCCAGCAGCTTATCTGGTCCCCCCGGTCCCAATGAGCAGTTCTTC.

V is TRBV25-1 and J is TRBJ2-7, with no clear D. The CDR3 extends over 13 amino acids. Germline V gene sequence: CDR1 MGHDK, CDR2 SYGVNS. V dropped 2 bases and J dropped 2 bases, with 7 bases sitting between them. CDR3 residues: CASSEPSAYEQYF. CDR3 coding DNA: TGTGCCAGCAGTGAACCCAGCGCCTACGAGCAGTACTTC.